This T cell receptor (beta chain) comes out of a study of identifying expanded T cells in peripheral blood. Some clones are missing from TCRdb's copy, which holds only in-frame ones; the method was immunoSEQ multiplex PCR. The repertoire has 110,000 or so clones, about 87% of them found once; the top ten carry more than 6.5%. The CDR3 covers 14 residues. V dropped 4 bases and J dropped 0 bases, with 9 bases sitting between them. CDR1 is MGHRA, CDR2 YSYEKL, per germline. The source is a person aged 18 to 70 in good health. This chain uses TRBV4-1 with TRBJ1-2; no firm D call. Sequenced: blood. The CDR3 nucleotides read TGCGCCAGCAGCCTGACGGACTCTAACTATGGCTACACCTTC. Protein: CASSLTDSNYGYTF.